This T cell receptor beta chain was obtained from a study of T-cell memory formation after mild COVID-19. The study's findings and limits: CD4+ contracting clones were mainly CM and EM; CD8+ ones, EMRA.

This clonotype was picked up a small number of times. Its antigen is as yet unknown. The authors produced TCR alpha and TCR beta cDNA libraries with sample barcodes and UMIs by 5'RACE using constant-segment primers. MiXCR, run by TCRdb on the 5' RACE reads, gives a single entry per CDR3 protein. The table records hundreds of thousands of distinct CDR3 sequences, over 15% of them present only once. The receptor was isolated from an adult woman who had mild COVID-19 (a few samples of this study predate the infection). Cell type and time point are not known. Input material: PBMCs or a T cell subset sorted from them (not recorded which).

The CDR3 coding sequence is TGCAGTGCTAAGCGGACTAGCGGTTCAGATACGCAGTATTTT. Translated: CSAKRTSGSDTQYF. V is TRBV20-1 and J is TRBJ2-3; TRBD2 agrees at 10 bases. Trimming at V came to 4 bases and at J to 4 bases, leaving 5 bases not matched to a gene. This CDR3 contains 14 residues. The germline gives CDR1 DFQATT, CDR2 SNEGSKA (reference sequence).